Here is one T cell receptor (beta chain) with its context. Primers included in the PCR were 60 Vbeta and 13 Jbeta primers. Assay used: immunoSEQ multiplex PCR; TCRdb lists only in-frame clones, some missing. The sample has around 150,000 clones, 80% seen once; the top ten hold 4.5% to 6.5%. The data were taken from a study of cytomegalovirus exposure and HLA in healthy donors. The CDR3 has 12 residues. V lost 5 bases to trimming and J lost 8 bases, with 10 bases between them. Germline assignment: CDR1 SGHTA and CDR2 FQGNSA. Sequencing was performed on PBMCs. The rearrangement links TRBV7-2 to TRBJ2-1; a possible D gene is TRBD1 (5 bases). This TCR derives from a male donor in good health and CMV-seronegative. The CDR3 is CASSPIGDEQFF. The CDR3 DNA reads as TGTGCCAGCAGCCCAATAGGGGATGAGCAGTTCTTC.